Listed below are T cell receptor beta chains from one sample, sequenced in a study of beta chain features in type 1 diabetes. Libraries were prepared by immunoSEQ multiplex PCR; TCRdb keeps only in-frame clonotypes and omits some of them. The sample consists of about 160,000 clones, 6.5% to 8.5% of them appearing once. The sample was central memory CD4+ T cells from blood. The receptors here all came from a man between 18 and 35 years old with type 1 diabetes. Both conserved end residues are part of each CDR3. The order of the fields is CDR3 DNA, CDR3 protein, J gene, V gene, clone size, D gene. A D gene is named only where the DNA matches it firmly. Clone sizes are given selectively: once, few, many, or a class where the clone is expanded.

cdr3_nt: TGTGCCAGCAGTGAAGGGGGGGGTCAGCCCCAGCATTTT
cdr3_aa: CASSEGGGQPQHF
j_call: TRBJ1-5
v_call: TRBV6-1
clone_size: NA
d_call: NA

cdr3_nt: TGTGCCAGCAGCCCGAGGAGGGGTGAAAAACTGTTTTTT
cdr3_aa: CASSPRRGEKLFF
j_call: TRBJ1-4
v_call: TRBV11-2
clone_size: many
d_call: NA

cdr3_nt: TGTGCCAGCAGGACAGGGACAGGGGATGGCTACACCTTC
cdr3_aa: CASRTGTGDGYTF
j_call: TRBJ1-2
v_call: TRBV6-1
clone_size: NA
d_call: TRBD1

cdr3_nt: TGTGCCAGCAGCTTCGCCCACAACACAGATACGCAGTATTTT
cdr3_aa: CASSFAHNTDTQYF
j_call: TRBJ2-3
v_call: TRBV7-2
clone_size: few
d_call: NA

cdr3_nt: TGCGCCAGCAGCCACGGGACAGGGAATGAAAAACTGTTTTTT
cdr3_aa: CASSHGTGNEKLFF
j_call: TRBJ1-4
v_call: TRBV5-1
clone_size: few
d_call: TRBD1

cdr3_nt: TGCGCCAGCAGCTCGGGGACTAGCGGGGGATCGCTCTACACCGGGGAGCTGTTTTTT
cdr3_aa: CASSSGTSGGSLYTGELFF
j_call: TRBJ2-2
v_call: TRBV5-1
clone_size: few
d_call: TRBD2

cdr3_nt: TGTGCCAGCAGTGGAACTAATAACAATCAGCCCCAGCATTTT
cdr3_aa: CASSGTNNNQPQHF
j_call: TRBJ1-5
v_call: TRBV2
clone_size: few
d_call: NA

cdr3_nt: TGCGCCAGCAGCCTGGGACTTAGCACAGATACGCAGTATTTT
cdr3_aa: CASSLGLSTDTQYF
j_call: TRBJ2-3
v_call: TRBV4-3
clone_size: few
d_call: NA

cdr3_nt: TGTGCCAGCTCACCCAGGGGGCGCGTTGGAAACACCATATATTTT
cdr3_aa: CASSPRGRVGNTIYF
j_call: TRBJ1-3
v_call: TRBV18
clone_size: few
d_call: TRBD1

cdr3_nt: TGTGCCAGCAGAGGGGACAGGTATAGCAATCAGCCCCAGCATTTT
cdr3_aa: CASRGDRYSNQPQHF
j_call: TRBJ1-5
v_call: TRBV2
clone_size: few
d_call: TRBD1

cdr3_nt: TGTGCCTGGACGGGACTAGCGGGTAACAATGAGCAGTTCTTC
cdr3_aa: CAWTGLAGNNEQFF
j_call: TRBJ2-1
v_call: TRBV30
clone_size: NA
d_call: TRBD2

cdr3_nt: TGTGCCAGCAGTTCTCGGCAGGGCAATCAGCCCCAGCATTTT
cdr3_aa: CASSSRQGNQPQHF
j_call: TRBJ1-5
v_call: TRBV6-5
clone_size: few
d_call: NA

cdr3_nt: TGCGCCAGCAGCGTAACTAGAGCCGGGGAGCTGTTTTTT
cdr3_aa: CASSVTRAGELFF
j_call: TRBJ2-2
v_call: TRBV5-1
clone_size: many
d_call: NA

cdr3_nt: TGCAGTGCTAGTATCAGGGAGGCCCAGCATTTT
cdr3_aa: CSASIREAQHF
j_call: TRBJ1-5
v_call: TRBV20-1
clone_size: few
d_call: NA

cdr3_nt: TGTGCCAGCAGCCGCCGGGACAGAGCTAATGAAAAACTGTTTTTT
cdr3_aa: CASSRRDRANEKLFF
j_call: TRBJ1-4
v_call: TRBV7-2
clone_size: many
d_call: TRBD1

cdr3_nt: TGCGCCAGCAGCTTGACGGTTGACGGGGTTTGGGGCACTGAAGCTTTCTTT
cdr3_aa: CASSLTVDGVWGTEAFF
j_call: TRBJ1-1
v_call: TRBV5-1
clone_size: few
d_call: NA